What follows describes a single T cell receptor beta chain. What it recognizes is unknown. This CDR3 region has 13 residues. With V trimmed by 4 bases and J by 5 bases, 6 bases remained unmatched. The V gene's germline CDR1 is SQVTM and CDR2 ANQGSEA. TCR alpha and TCR beta cDNA libraries with sample barcodes and UMIs came from 5'RACE using constant-segment primers. MiXCR, run by TCRdb on the 5' RACE reads, gives a single entry per CDR3 protein. The table has about 250,000 distinct CDR3 sequences, over 15% seen once; the top ten hold approximately 3.6%. The sample is drawn from a study of T-cell memory formation after mild COVID-19. Study-wide background: TCR clusters were largely donor specific. Study-level results: Contracting CD4+ clones were located mainly in CM and EM, and CD8+ clones in EMRA.

Material for sequencing was PBMCs or a T cell subset sorted from them (not recorded which). This clonotype originated in a man younger than 30 who had mild COVID-19 (a few samples of this study predate the infection). Cell type and time point are not known. This chain joins TRBV29-1 and TRBJ2-5; 8 bases map to TRBD1. The CDR3 DNA is TGCAGCGTTGGAACAGGGGGGCGCGAGACCCAGTACTTC. Protein: CSVGTGGRETQYF.